This T cell receptor (beta chain) is from a study of shared clonotypes between healthy human individuals. Terminally differentiated effector memory CD45RA+ cells were left out of the naive CD8 fraction, which was CD45RO-negative and positively selected for CCR7. Regarding this clone: Its antigen is still unknown.

The germline V gene encodes CDR1 SNHLY and CDR2 FYNNEI. Germline trimming cut 7 bases from V and 1 base from J; bases unmatched to any gene: 3. CDR3 length: 13 residues. The authors distributed each subset's genomic DNA evenly over several immunoSEQ plates. Some clones are missing from TCRdb's copy, which holds only in-frame ones; the method was immunoSEQ multiplex PCR. The sample yields about 580,000 clones, roughly 98% seen once. Study-wide results and limits: Although depth was large, rarefaction showed that sequencing of the sorted subsets was incomplete.

Sequencing was done on a sample of naive CD8+ T cells sorted from blood. V and J are TRBV2 and TRBJ2-7, with TRBD1 matching over 8 bases. The clonotype originates from a man younger than 45 in good health. In DNA, the CDR3 is TGTGCCAGCACAGGGGGCGCGTCCTACGAGCAGTACTTC. As protein: CASTGGASYEQYF.